In its sample, the clone carrying this TCR beta chain was seen once. The data were taken from a study of blood T cell repertoires in COVID-19. Study background: Whether acute or convalescent, the COVID-19 samples came from the United States, Italy and Spain. Sources were T cells, B-cell-depleted T cells, or PBMCs; the material itself was cDNA or gDNA.

Per the study methods: Amplifying reference gene primers gave estimates of nucleated cell counts. This table comes from immunoSEQ multiplex PCR, and its TCRdb copy is limited to in-frame clones, with some not included. V, J and clone size are taken as reported in that table, and D and trimming were inferred from the DNA itself. Counted here are roughly 25,000 clones, 65% to 90% occurring once; the ten biggest clones make up 6.5%. The CDR3 sequence is 14 residues long. The germline CDR1 and CDR2 sequences are MNHNS and SASEGT. J lost 4 bases, V lost 3 bases, and 3 bases had no gene match. This receptor was taken from a man aged 65-85 years with acute or convalescent COVID-19. This chain joins TRBV6-1 and TRBJ1-5, with 7 bases matching TRBD1. Material: peripheral blood. The CDR3 region has the DNA TGTGCCAGCAGTGACCCCAGGGGGAATCAGCCCCAGCATTTT. Protein product: CASSDPRGNQPQHF.